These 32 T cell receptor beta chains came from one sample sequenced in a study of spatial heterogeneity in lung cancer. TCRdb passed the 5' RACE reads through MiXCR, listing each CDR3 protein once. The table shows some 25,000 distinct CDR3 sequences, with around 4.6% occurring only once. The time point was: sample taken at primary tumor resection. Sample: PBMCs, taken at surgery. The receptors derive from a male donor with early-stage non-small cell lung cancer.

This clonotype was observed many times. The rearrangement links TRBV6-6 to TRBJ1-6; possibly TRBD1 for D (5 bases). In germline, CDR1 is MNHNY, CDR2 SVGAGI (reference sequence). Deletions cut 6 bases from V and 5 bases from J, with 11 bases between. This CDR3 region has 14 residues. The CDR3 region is CASRGESNNSPLHF. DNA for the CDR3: TGTGCCAGCAGGGGGGAGTCGAATAATTCACCCCTCCACTTT.

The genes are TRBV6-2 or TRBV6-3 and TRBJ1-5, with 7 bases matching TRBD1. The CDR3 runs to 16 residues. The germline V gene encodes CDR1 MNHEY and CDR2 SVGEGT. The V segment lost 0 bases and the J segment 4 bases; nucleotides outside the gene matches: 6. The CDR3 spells CASSYSGQPTNQPQHF. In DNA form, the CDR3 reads TGTGCCAGCAGTTACTCGGGACAGCCCACAAATCAGCCCCAGCATTTT.

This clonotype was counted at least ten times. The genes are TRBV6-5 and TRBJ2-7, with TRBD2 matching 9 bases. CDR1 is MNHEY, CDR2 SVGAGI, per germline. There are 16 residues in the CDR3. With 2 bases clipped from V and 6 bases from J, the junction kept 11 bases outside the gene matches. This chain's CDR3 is CASSYQGVAGAPEQYF. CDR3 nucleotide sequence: TGTGCCAGCAGTTACCAGGGGGTAGCGGGAGCTCCCGAGCAGTACTTC.

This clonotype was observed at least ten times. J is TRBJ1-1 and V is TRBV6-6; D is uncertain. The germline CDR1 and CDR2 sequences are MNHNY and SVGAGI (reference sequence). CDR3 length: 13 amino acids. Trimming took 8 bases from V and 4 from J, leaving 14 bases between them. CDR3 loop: CASSLSGSTEAFF. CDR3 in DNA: TGTGCCAGCTCGTTGAGTGGCTCCACTGAAGCTTTCTTT.

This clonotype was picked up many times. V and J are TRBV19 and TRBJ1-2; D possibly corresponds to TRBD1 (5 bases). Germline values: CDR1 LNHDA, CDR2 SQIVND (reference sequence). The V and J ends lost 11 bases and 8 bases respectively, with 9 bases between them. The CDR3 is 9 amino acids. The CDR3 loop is CASGEGYTF. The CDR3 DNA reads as TGTGCCTCGGGGGAAGGCTACACCTTC.

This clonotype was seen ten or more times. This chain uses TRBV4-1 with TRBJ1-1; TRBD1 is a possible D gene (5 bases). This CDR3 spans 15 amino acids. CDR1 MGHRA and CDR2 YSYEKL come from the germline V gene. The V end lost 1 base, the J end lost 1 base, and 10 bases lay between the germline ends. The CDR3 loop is CASSQGVGRNTEAFF. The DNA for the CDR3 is TGCGCCAGCAGCCAAGGAGTGGGGCGGAACACTGAAGCTTTCTTT.

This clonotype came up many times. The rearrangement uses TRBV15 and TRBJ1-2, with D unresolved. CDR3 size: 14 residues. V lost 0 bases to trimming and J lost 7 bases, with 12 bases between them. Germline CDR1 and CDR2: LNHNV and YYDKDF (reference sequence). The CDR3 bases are TGTGCCACCAGCAGAGATCCTAATTACTCTGGCTACACCTTC. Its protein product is CATSRDPNYSGYTF.

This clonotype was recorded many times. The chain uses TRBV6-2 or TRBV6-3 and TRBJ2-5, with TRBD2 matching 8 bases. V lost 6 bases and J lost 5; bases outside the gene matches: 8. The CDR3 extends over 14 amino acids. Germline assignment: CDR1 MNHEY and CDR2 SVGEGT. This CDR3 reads CASRDAAGGETQYF. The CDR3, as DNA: TGTGCCAGCAGGGACGCGGCGGGAGGTGAGACCCAGTACTTC.

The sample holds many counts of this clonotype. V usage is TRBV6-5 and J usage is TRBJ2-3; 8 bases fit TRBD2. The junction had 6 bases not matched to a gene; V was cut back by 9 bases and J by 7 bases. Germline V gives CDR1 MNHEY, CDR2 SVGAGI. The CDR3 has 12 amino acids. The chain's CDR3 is CASRGGRNTQYF. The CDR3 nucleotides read TGTGCCAGTCGGGGGGGGAGGAATACGCAGTATTTT.

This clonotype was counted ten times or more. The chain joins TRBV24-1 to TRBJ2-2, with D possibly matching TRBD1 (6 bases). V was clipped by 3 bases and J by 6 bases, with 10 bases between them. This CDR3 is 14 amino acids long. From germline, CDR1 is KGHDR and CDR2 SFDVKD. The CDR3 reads CATSDPRGSGELFF. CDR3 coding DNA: TGTGCCACCAGTGATCCCAGGGGATCCGGGGAGCTGTTTTTT.

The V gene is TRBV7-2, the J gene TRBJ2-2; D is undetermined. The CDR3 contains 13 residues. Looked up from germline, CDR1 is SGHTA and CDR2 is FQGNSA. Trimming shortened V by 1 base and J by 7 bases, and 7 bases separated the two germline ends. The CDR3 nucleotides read TGTGCCAGCAGCTTAGTCGCCGGCGGGGAGCTGTTTTTT. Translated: CASSLVAGGELFF. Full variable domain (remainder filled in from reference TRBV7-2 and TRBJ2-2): GAGVSQSPSNKVTEKGKDVELRCDPISGHTALYWYRQSLGQGLEFLIYFQGNSAPDKSGLPSDRFSAERTGGSVSTLTIQRTQQEDSAVYLCASSLVAGGELFFGEGSRLTVL.

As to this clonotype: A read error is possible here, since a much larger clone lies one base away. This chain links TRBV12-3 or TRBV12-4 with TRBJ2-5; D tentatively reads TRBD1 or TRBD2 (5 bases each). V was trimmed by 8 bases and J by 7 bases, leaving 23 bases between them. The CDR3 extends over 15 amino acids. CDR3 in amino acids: CASGGGTRTSGTQYF. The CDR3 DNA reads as TGTGCCAGCGGCGGTGGGACCAGGACATCAGGGACCCAGTACTTC.

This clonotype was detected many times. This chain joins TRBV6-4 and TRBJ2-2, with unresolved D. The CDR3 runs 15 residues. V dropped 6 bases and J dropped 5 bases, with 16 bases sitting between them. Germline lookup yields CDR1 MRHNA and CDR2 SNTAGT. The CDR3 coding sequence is TGTGCCAGCAGACCCCGGGCCGAGGTGACCGGGGAGCTGTTTTTT. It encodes CASRPRAEVTGELFF.

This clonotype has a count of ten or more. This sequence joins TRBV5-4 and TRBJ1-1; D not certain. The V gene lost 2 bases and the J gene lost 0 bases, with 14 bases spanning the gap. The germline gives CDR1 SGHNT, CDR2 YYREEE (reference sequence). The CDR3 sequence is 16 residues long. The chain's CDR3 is CASSFNMARLNTEAFF. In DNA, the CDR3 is TGTGCCAGCAGCTTTAATATGGCACGATTGAACACTGAAGCTTTCTTT. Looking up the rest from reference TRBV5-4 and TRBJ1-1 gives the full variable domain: ETGVTQSPTHLIKTRGQQVTLRCSSQSGHNTVSWYQQALGQGPQFIFQYYREEENGRGNFPPRFSGLQFPNYSSELNVNALELDDSALYLCASSFNMARLNTEAFFGQGTRLTVV.

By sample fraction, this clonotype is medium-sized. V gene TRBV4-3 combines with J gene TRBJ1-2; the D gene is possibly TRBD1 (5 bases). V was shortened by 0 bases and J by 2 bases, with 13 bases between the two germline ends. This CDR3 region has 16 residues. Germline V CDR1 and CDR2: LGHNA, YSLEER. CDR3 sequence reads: CASSQEYSTANYGYTF. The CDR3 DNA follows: TGCGCCAGCAGCCAAGAGTATTCGACAGCGAACTATGGCTACACCTTC.

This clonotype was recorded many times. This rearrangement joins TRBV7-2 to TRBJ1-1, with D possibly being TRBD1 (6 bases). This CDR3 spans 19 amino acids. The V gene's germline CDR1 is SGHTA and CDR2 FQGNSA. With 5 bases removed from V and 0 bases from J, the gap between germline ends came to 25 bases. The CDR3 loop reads CASSHPVGTTAGLNTEAFF. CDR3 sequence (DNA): TGTGCCAGCAGCCACCCCGTCGGGACAACCGCGGGGCTGAACACTGAAGCTTTCTTT.

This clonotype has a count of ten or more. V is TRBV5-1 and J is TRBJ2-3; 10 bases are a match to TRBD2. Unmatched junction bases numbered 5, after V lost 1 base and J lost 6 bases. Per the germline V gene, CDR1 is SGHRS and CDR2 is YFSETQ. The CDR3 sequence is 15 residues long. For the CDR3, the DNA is TGCGCCAGCAGCTTGCCTAGCGGGAGCATTGATACGCAGTATTTT. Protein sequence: CASSLPSGSIDTQYF. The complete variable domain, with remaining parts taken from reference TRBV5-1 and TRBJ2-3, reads KAGVTQTPRYLIKTRGQQVTLSCSPISGHRSVSWYQQTPGQGLQFLFEYFSETQRNKGNFPGRFSGRQFSNSRSEMNVSTLELGDSALYLCASSLPSGSIDTQYFGPGTRLTVL.

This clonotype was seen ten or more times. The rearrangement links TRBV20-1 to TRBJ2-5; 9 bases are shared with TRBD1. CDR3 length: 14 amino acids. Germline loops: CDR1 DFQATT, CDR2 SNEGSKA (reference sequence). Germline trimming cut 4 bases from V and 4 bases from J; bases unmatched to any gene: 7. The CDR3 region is CSAMGQGSTETQYF. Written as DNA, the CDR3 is TGCAGTGCTATGGGACAGGGTAGTACAGAGACCCAGTACTTC.

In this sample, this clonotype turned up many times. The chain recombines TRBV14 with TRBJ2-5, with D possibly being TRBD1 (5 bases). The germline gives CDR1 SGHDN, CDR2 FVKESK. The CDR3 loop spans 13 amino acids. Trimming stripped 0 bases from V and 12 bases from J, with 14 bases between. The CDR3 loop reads CASSQDRRQREYF. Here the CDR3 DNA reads TGTGCCAGCAGCCAAGACCGTAGACAGCGCGAGTACTTC.

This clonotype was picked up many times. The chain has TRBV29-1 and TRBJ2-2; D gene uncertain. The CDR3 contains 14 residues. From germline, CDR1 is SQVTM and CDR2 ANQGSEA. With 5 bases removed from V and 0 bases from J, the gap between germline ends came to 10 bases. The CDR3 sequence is CSVLGWANTGELFF. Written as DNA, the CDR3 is TGCAGCGTTCTAGGGTGGGCGAACACCGGGGAGCTGTTTTTT.

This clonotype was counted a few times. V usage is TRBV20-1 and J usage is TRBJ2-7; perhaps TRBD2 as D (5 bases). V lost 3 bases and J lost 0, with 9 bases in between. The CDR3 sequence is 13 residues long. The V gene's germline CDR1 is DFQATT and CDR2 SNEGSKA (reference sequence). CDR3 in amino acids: CSASRESSYEQYF. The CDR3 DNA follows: TGCAGTGCTAGTCGGGAAAGCTCCTACGAGCAGTACTTC.

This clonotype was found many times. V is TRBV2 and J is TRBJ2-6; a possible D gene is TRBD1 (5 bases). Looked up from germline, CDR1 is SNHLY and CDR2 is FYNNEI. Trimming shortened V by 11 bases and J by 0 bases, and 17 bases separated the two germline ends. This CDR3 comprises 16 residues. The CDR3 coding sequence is TGTGCCGGTACAGGCCATTCATTCTCTGGGGCCAACGTCCTGACTTTC. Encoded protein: CAGTGHSFSGANVLTF.

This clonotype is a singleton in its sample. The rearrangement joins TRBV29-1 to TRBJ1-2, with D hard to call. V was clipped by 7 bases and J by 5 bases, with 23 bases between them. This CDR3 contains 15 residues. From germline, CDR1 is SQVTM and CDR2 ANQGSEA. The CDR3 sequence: CSGANLSGTFYGYTF. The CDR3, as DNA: TGCAGCGGTGCTAACTTGAGCGGTACCTTTTATGGCTACACCTTC.

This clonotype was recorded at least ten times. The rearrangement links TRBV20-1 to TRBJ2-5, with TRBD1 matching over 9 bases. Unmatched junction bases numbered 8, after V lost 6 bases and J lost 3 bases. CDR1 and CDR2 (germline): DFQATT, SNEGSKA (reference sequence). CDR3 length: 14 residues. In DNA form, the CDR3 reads TGCAGTGCAAACACAGGGGGCGGGAAAGAGACCCAGTACTTC. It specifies CSANTGGGKETQYF.

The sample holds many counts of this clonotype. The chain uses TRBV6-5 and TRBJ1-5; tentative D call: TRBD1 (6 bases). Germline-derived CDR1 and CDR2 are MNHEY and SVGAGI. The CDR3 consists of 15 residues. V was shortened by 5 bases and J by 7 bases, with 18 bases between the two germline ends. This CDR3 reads CASSTGQQGLQPQHF. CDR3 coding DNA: TGTGCCAGCAGTACCGGACAACAGGGTTTACAGCCCCAGCATTTT.

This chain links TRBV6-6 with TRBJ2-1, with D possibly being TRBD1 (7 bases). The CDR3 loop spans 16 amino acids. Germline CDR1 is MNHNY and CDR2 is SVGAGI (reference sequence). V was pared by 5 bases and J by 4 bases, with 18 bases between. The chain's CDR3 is CASSKGAAGRYNEQFF. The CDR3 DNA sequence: TGTGCCAGCAGTAAGGGGGCAGCGGGTCGGTACAATGAGCAGTTCTTC.

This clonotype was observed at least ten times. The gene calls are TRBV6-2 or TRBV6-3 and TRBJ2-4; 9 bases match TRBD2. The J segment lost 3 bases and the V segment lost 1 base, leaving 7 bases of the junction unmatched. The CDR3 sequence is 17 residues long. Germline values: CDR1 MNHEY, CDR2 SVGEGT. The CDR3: CASSYYGGGAGKNIQYF. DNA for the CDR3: TGTGCCAGCAGTTACTACGGCGGGGGGGCCGGCAAAAACATTCAGTACTTC.

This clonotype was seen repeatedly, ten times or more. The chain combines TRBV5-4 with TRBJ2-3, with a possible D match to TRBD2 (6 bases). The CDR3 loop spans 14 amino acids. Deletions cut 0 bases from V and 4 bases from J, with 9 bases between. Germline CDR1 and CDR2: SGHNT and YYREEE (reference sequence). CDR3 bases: TGTGCCAGCAGCTTGGTGCTAGCGTCAGATACGCAGTATTTT. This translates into CASSLVLASDTQYF.

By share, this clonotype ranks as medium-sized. CDR3 bases: TGTGCCAGCAACTATGGTACAACGAGCGGCTACACCTTC. It encodes CASNYGTTSGYTF. The chain combines TRBV12-3 or TRBV12-4 with TRBJ1-2; no clear D gene. Trimming removed 7 bases at V and 8 bases at J, with 17 bases between. The CDR3 length is 13 residues.

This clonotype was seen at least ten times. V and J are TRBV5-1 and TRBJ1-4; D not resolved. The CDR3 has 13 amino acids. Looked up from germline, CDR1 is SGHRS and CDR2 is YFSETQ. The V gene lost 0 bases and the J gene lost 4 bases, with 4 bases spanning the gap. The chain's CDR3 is CASSLDVNEKLFF. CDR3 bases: TGCGCCAGCAGCTTGGACGTTAATGAAAAACTGTTTTTT. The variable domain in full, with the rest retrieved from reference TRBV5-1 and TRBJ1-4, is KAGVTQTPRYLIKTRGQQVTLSCSPISGHRSVSWYQQTPGQGLQFLFEYFSETQRNKGNFPGRFSGRQFSNSRSEMNVSTLELGDSALYLCASSLDVNEKLFFGSGTQLSVL.

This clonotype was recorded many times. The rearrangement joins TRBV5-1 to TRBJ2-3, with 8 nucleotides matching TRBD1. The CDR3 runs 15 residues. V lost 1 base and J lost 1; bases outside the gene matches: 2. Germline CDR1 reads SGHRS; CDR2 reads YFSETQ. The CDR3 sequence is CASSLSTGGTDTQYF. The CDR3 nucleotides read TGCGCCAGCAGCTTGTCGACAGGGGGCACAGATACGCAGTATTTT. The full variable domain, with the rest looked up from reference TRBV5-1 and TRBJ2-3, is KAGVTQTPRYLIKTRGQQVTLSCSPISGHRSVSWYQQTPGQGLQFLFEYFSETQRNKGNFPGRFSGRQFSNSRSEMNVSTLELGDSALYLCASSLSTGGTDTQYFGPGTRLTVL.

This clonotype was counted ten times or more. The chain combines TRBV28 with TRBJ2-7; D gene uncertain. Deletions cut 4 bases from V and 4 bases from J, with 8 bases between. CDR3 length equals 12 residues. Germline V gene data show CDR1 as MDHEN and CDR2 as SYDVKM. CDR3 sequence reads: CASSSVWYEQYF. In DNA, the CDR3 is TGTGCCAGCAGTTCGGTATGGTACGAGCAGTACTTC.